Shown below are 27 T cell receptor beta chains from a single sample sequenced in a study of blood T cell repertoires in COVID-19. This table comes from immunoSEQ multiplex PCR, and its TCRdb copy is limited to in-frame clones, with some not included. The sample records 95,000 to 100,000 clones, approximately 85% being singletons. Sequenced material: peripheral blood. All receptors come from a woman aged 80 or over with active or convalescent COVID-19.

The V gene is TRBV5-1, the J gene TRBJ1-1; the D is unclear. With 4 bases removed from V and 0 bases from J, the gap between germline ends came to 19 bases. The germline gives CDR1 SGHRS, CDR2 YFSETQ. The CDR3 runs 17 residues. This CDR3 is CASSPEGGIRMNTEAFF. CDR3 nucleotide sequence: TGCGCCAGCAGCCCGGAGGGCGGGATTCGAATGAACACTGAAGCTTTCTTT.

The chain couples TRBV7-2 to TRBJ2-7, with D perhaps matching TRBD1 (6 bases). The V gene lost 1 base and the J gene lost 3 bases, with 7 bases spanning the gap. The germline V gene encodes CDR1 SGHTA and CDR2 FQGNSA. The CDR3 has 13 amino acids. The CDR3 protein is CASSLGQVYEQYF. Here the CDR3 DNA reads TGTGCCAGCAGCTTAGGACAGGTCTACGAGCAGTACTTC.

The chain uses TRBV24-1 and TRBJ1-1; TRBD1 matches at 9 bases. Germline loops: CDR1 KGHDR, CDR2 SFDVKD. The CDR3 totals 18 residues. Trimming removed 3 bases from V and 3 bases from J; junction bases left unmatched: 13. The CDR3 region has the DNA TGTGCCACCAGTGATCGCACCCCGGGACAGGGAAGTGACACTGAAGCTTTCTTT. It encodes CATSDRTPGQGSDTEAFF.

V usage is TRBV6-5 and J usage is TRBJ2-3; D remains unclear. Germline V lookup: CDR1 MNHEY, CDR2 SVGAGI. CDR3 length equals 16 residues. V shed 3 bases and J shed 2 bases, with 15 bases lying between them. The CDR3, as DNA: TGTGCCAGCAGTTATGGCGAGCAGGCTCTCACAGATACGCAGTATTTT. This translates into CASSYGEQALTDTQYF.

The genes are TRBV24-1 and TRBJ2-2; 9 bases match TRBD1. The CDR3 runs 15 residues. Germline V gene sequence: CDR1 KGHDR, CDR2 SFDVKD. V was pared by 7 bases and J by 3 bases, with 5 bases of the junction left unmatched. This chain's CDR3 is CATREGQGDTGELFF. Written as DNA, the CDR3 is TGTGCCACCAGGGAGGGACAGGGAGACACCGGGGAGCTGTTTTTT.

The chain links TRBV12-3 or TRBV12-4 to TRBJ2-4; 7 bases agree with TRBD1. The J segment lost 10 bases and the V segment lost 1 base, leaving 4 bases of the junction unmatched. CDR3 size: 13 residues. The CDR3 spells CASSLGGTEIQYF. The CDR3 DNA is TGTGCCAGCAGTTTAGGGGGGACAGAAATTCAGTACTTC.

This clone was seen only a few times. The V call is TRBV6-6, the J call TRBJ1-2; weak D call: TRBD1 (5 bases). The CDR3 is 13 residues long. Looked up from germline, CDR1 is MNHNY and CDR2 is SVGAGI (reference sequence). Trimming removed 7 bases at V and 1 base at J, with 10 bases between. The CDR3 spells CASTQGLNYGYTF. The CDR3 region has the DNA TGTGCCAGCACCCAGGGACTTAACTATGGCTACACCTTC.

The V and J genes are TRBV6-2 or TRBV6-3 and TRBJ2-4; TRBD1 aligns across 7 bases. Germline CDR1 and CDR2: MNHEY and SVGEGT. There are 18 residues in the CDR3. V lost 2 bases to trimming and J lost 0 bases; unmatched junction nucleotides: 10. In nucleotides, the CDR3 is TGTGCCAGCAGTTACGAAGGGGGACAGAGTGTAGCCAAAAACATTCAGTACTTC. It codes for CASSYEGGQSVAKNIQYF.

The chain links TRBV29-1 to TRBJ2-7; TRBD2 matches 12 bases. Germline CDR1 reads SQVTM; CDR2 reads ANQGSEA. V trimming: 6 bases; J trimming: 4 bases; junction bases outside the gene matches: 1. The CDR3 runs 12 residues. The CDR3 DNA reads as TGCAGCGTCGGGACTAGCGGGTACGAGCAGTACTTC. This sequence encodes CSVGTSGYEQYF.

V gene TRBV4-1 combines with J gene TRBJ2-2; TRBD2 matches 8 bases. The CDR3 is made up of 15 amino acids. Germline-derived CDR1 and CDR2 are MGHRA and YSYEKL. Trimming at V came to 7 bases and at J to 5 bases, leaving 9 bases not matched to a gene. CDR3 nucleotides: TGCGCCAGCATGAGGACGGGAGGGGTGACCGGGGAGCTGTTTTTT. Protein product: CASMRTGGVTGELFF.

This chain connects TRBV13 to TRBJ1-1; no clear D. Between the trimmed V and J ends, which lost 7 bases and 6 bases, there was a span of 12 bases. Per germline, CDR1 PRHDT and CDR2 FYEKMQ (reference sequence). The CDR3 length is 12 residues. This CDR3 reads CASTLVAPEAFF. CDR3 DNA: TGTGCCAGCACACTAGTGGCCCCTGAAGCTTTCTTT. The entire variable domain, with the rest obtained from reference TRBV13 and TRBJ1-1, is as follows: AAGVIQSPRHLIKEKRETATLKCYPIPRHDTVYWYQQGPGQDPQFLISFYEKMQSDKGSIPDRFSAQQFSDYHSELNMSSLELGDSALYFCASTLVAPEAFFGQGTRLTVV.

This clone was picked up one time. This chain connects TRBV12-3 or TRBV12-4 to TRBJ2-1, with a tentative D call TRBD1 (6 bases). Trimming pared 1 base from V and 9 bases from J, leaving 10 bases between. This CDR3 contains 13 residues. As DNA, the CDR3 is TGTGCCAGCAGTTTAGAACAGGGCGCTGAGCAGTTCTTC. Protein sequence: CASSLEQGAEQFF.

This sequence joins TRBV7-3 and TRBJ2-1, with 12 positions matching TRBD2. V lost 5 bases to trimming and J lost 4 bases; unmatched junction nucleotides: 9. In germline, CDR1 is SGHTA, CDR2 FQGTGA. This CDR3 contains 17 residues. CDR3 residues: CASSASGRAVRYNEQFF. CDR3 sequence (DNA): TGTGCCAGCAGCGCTAGCGGGAGGGCCGTAAGATACAATGAGCAGTTCTTC.

This chain joins TRBV5-4 and TRBJ2-3; 9 bases fit TRBD2. The CDR3 spans 16 residues. The germline V gene encodes CDR1 SGHNT and CDR2 YYREEE (reference sequence). Trimming took 0 bases from V and 3 from J; bases not matched to a gene: 5. CDR3 sequence reads: CASSLDSGSRTDTQYF. CDR3 nucleotides: TGTGCCAGCAGCTTGGATAGCGGGAGTCGGACAGATACGCAGTATTTT.

This clone was counted between two and nine times. The chain carries TRBV27 and TRBJ2-7, with TRBD2 identical over 9 bases. The CDR3 is made up of 15 amino acids. The germline V gene encodes CDR1 MNHEY and CDR2 SMNVEV (reference sequence). J gave up 0 bases and V 3 bases, and 3 bases lay outside the gene matches. The CDR3 DNA is TGTGCCAGCAGTTTTCGACTAGCGGCCTCCTACGAGCAGTACTTC. The encoded protein is CASSFRLAASYEQYF.

The genes are TRBV27 and TRBJ1-5; 9 bases are a match to TRBD1. V dropped 5 bases and J dropped 1; count of bases not matched to a gene: 15. The V gene's germline CDR1 is MNHEY and CDR2 SMNVEV (reference sequence). CDR3 length: 19 amino acids. The CDR3 spells CASSLRLGQGRISNQPQHF. DNA of the CDR3: TGTGCCAGCAGTCTTAGACTGGGACAGGGAAGAATCAGCAATCAGCCCCAGCATTTT.

This clone has only one observation. The CDR3 region has the DNA TGTGCCAGCAGAAAGGACAGGGGGACTGAAGCTTTCTTT. Translated: CASRKDRGTEAFF. The chain uses TRBV6-5 and TRBJ1-1, with 10 positions matching TRBD1. This CDR3 comprises 13 residues. V trimming: 6 bases; J trimming: 5 bases; junction bases outside the gene matches: 3. Germline V gene data show CDR1 as MNHEY and CDR2 as SVGAGI.

The chain employs TRBV7-3 and TRBJ2-1; 10 nucleotides align to TRBD2. CDR3 length: 18 residues. V shed 1 base and J 3 bases; nucleotides not matched to a gene: 9. Looked up from germline, CDR1 is SGHTA and CDR2 is FQGTGA. CDR3 protein: CASSLIWSLAGDYNEQFF. CDR3 nucleotide sequence: TGTGCCAGCAGCTTAATTTGGAGTCTAGCGGGAGACTACAATGAGCAGTTCTTC.

The chain recombines TRBV29-1 with TRBJ2-1, with 8 nucleotides matching TRBD1. The length of the CDR3 is 15 residues. J was trimmed by 6 bases and V by 4 bases; bases with no gene match: 11. Germline V gene data show CDR1 as SQVTM and CDR2 as ANQGSEA. The CDR3 DNA sequence: TGCAGCGTTGGGGACCCAGGGGGCCCTCCCAATGAGCAGTTCTTC. This translates into CSVGDPGGPPNEQFF.

The gene calls are TRBV19 and TRBJ2-7; D is perhaps TRBD1 (6 bases). The CDR3 extends over 13 amino acids. CDR1 and CDR2 (germline): LNHDA, SQIVND (reference sequence). V lost 6 bases, J lost 2 bases, and 11 bases lay in between. The CDR3 here is CASRRTDTYEQYF. The DNA of the CDR3 is TGTGCCAGTAGACGGACAGATACCTACGAGCAGTACTTC.

The CDR3 DNA reads as TGTGCCAGCAGCCCCGGGGGGTTTCCCTCCTACGAGCAGTACTTC. Translation gives CASSPGGFPSYEQYF. V usage is TRBV7-8 and J usage is TRBJ2-7, with 7 bases aligning to TRBD2. The germline gives CDR1 SGHVS, CDR2 FQNEAQ. The CDR3 loop spans 15 amino acids. Losses at the gene ends were 5 bases for V and 0 bases for J; bases not matched to a gene: 7. The variable domain in full, with the rest retrieved from reference TRBV7-8 and TRBJ2-7, is GAGVSQSPRYKVAKRGQDVALRCDPISGHVSLFWYQQALGQGPEFLTYFQNEAQLDKSGLPSDRFFAERPEGSVSTLKIQRTQQEDSAVYLCASSPGGFPSYEQYFGPGTRLTVT.

The chain links TRBV6-2 or TRBV6-3 to TRBJ1-1, with 7 positions matching TRBD1. Germline V gene sequence: CDR1 MNHEY, CDR2 SVGEGT. The length of the CDR3 is 15 residues. V gave up 5 bases and J gave up 5 bases; unmatched junction bases: 11. The chain's CDR3 is CASSLPRGTETEAFF. The CDR3 nucleotides read TGTGCCAGCAGTCTTCCCAGGGGGACGGAAACTGAAGCTTTCTTT.

This chain uses TRBV12-2 with TRBJ1-5; TRBD1, the D gene given by the table, was not confirmed from the DNA. TRBV12-2 represents a pseudogene. The CDR3 contains 18 residues. Here the CDR3 DNA reads TGTGCAAGTCGCTTAAGGGACAGGGGGCTTGTGGGCAATCAGCCCCAGCATTTT. The encoded protein is CASRLRDRGLVGNQPQHF.

This clone is a singleton in its sample. The rearrangement joins TRBV18 to TRBJ2-7; TRBD2 might be the D (5 bases). Germline values: CDR1 KGHSH, CDR2 LQKENI. Trimming stripped 3 bases from V and 0 bases from J, with 12 bases between. The CDR3 sequence is 15 residues long. CDR3: CASSPVEGSSYEQYF. The DNA of the CDR3 is TGTGCCAGCTCACCTGTTGAGGGCAGCTCCTACGAGCAGTACTTC.

The chain links TRBV24-1 to TRBJ2-3, with D possibly TRBD1 on 5 matching bases. V was trimmed by 7 bases and J by 1 base, leaving 14 bases between them. Germline V lookup: CDR1 KGHDR, CDR2 SFDVKD. The CDR3 runs to 15 residues. CDR3 loop: CATREQDWGTDTQYF. The CDR3 DNA reads TGTGCCACCAGAGAACAGGATTGGGGCACAGATACGCAGTATTTT.

The chain carries TRBV5-5 and TRBJ2-7; maybe TRBD1 (5 bases). Germline V lookup: CDR1 SGHKS, CDR2 YYEKEE (reference sequence). The V end was cut by 4 bases, the J end by 2 bases, with 16 bases between. The CDR3 consists of 15 residues. CDR3 protein: CASSPTETDTYEQYF. The CDR3 nucleotides are TGTGCCAGCAGCCCTACCGAGACAGATACCTACGAGCAGTACTTC.

The genes are TRBV28 and TRBJ1-5; a possible D gene is TRBD1 (5 bases). The V end was cut by 2 bases, the J end by 6 bases, with 17 bases between. The CDR3 extends over 16 amino acids. Germline CDR1 and CDR2: MDHEN and SYDVKM. CDR3 nucleotides: TGTGCCAGCAGTTTAGGTGGAAACTGGGGGGGTCAGCCCCAGCATTTT. Amino acid sequence: CASSLGGNWGGQPQHF. The complete variable domain, with remaining parts taken from reference TRBV28 and TRBJ1-5, reads DVKVTQSSRYLVKRTGEKVFLECVQDMDHENMFWYRQDPGLGLRLIYFSYDVKMKEKGDIPEGYSVSREKKERFSLILESASTNQTSMYLCASSLGGNWGGQPQHFGDGTRLSIL.